These 20 T cell receptor beta chains came from one sample sequenced in a study of neurological immune-mediated disorders (dated by TCRdb to about 2019). The library was built by means of 5' RACE. The instrument was an Illumina HiSeq 2500. Starting from the raw public reads, TCRdb applied fastp trimming at Q25, assembled clones with MiXCR and retained in-frame beta chains. Entries are consolidated by CDR3 protein sequence, retaining the most common genes and DNA. The sample records 35,000 to 50,000 distinct CDR3 sequences, more than 14% of which are singletons. Approximately 4% of the sample belongs to the ten largest clones. Sequencing was carried out using CD4+ T cells from blood. These receptors all come from a woman between 55 and 75 years old with HTLV-1-associated myelopathy (HAM/TSP).

This clonotype was picked up many times. J is TRBJ2-5 and V is TRBV11-2; 16 bases are a match to TRBD2. CDR1 is SGHAT, CDR2 FQNNGV, per germline. Losses at the gene ends were 1 base for V and 1 base for J; bases not matched to a gene: 6. The CDR3 runs to 19 residues. This chain's CDR3 is CASSLVLGTSGGAQETQYF. CDR3 nucleotide sequence: TGTGCCAGCAGCTTAGTACTCGGGACTAGCGGGGGGGCCCAAGAGACCCAGTACTTC.

This clonotype was counted at least ten times. The chain employs TRBV9 and TRBJ2-2; D is perhaps TRBD2 (6 bases). CDR1 is SGDLS and CDR2 is YYNGEE in the germline V gene. The germline V and J ends were trimmed by 6 bases and 1 base, with 10 bases remaining between them. The CDR3 has 14 amino acids. The CDR3 region is CASKPGENTGELFF. The CDR3, as DNA: TGTGCCAGCAAACCGGGGGAGAACACCGGGGAGCTGTTTTTT.

This clonotype was recorded many times. J is TRBJ1-5 and V is TRBV28, with TRBD1 matching 7 bases. In germline, CDR1 is MDHEN, CDR2 SYDVKM. V gave up 7 bases and J gave up 11 bases; unmatched junction bases: 20. The CDR3 consists of 16 residues. CDR3 sequence: CASIPGGGQEQWAQHF. DNA of the CDR3: TGTGCCAGCATCCCGGGAGGAGGACAGGAGCAATGGGCCCAGCATTTT.

This clonotype was seen at least ten times. CDR3 sequence: CASSFGGNQPQHF. In DNA, the CDR3 is TGTGCCAGCAGCTTTGGGGGAAACCAGCCCCAGCATTTT. The rearrangement links TRBV7-2 to TRBJ1-5; a weak D match, TRBD1 (5 bases). The germline V gene encodes CDR1 SGHTA and CDR2 FQGNSA. CDR3 length: 13 residues. V lost 3 bases and J lost 7, with 10 bases in between. The whole variable domain, remainder taken from reference TRBV7-2 and TRBJ1-5, is GAGVSQSPSNKVTEKGKDVELRCDPISGHTALYWYRQSLGQGLEFLIYFQGNSAPDKSGLPSDRFSAERTGGSVSTLTIQRTQQEDSAVYLCASSFGGNQPQHFGDGTRLSIL.

The sample holds many counts of this clonotype. This chain joins TRBV20-1 and TRBJ1-5; 8 bases fit TRBD1. The germline V gene has CDR1 DFQATT and CDR2 SNEGSKA (reference sequence). V shed 6 bases and J 3 bases; nucleotides not matched to a gene: 4. CDR3 length: 13 residues. The chain's CDR3 is CSAGQGNNQPQHF. DNA of the CDR3: TGCAGTGCCGGACAGGGTAACAATCAGCCCCAGCATTTT.

This clonotype has a count of ten or more. The chain has TRBV10-1 and TRBJ2-1, with no clear D. Trimming pared 5 bases from V and 0 bases from J, leaving 14 bases between. This CDR3 spans 16 amino acids. Germline CDR1 reads WNHNN; CDR2 reads SYGVQD (reference sequence). The CDR3 protein is CASSPLAESSYNEQFF. DNA for the CDR3: TGCGCCAGCAGTCCGTTGGCAGAGAGCTCCTACAATGAGCAGTTCTTC.

The sample holds many counts of this clonotype. The chain carries TRBV20-1 and TRBJ2-7; TRBD2 agrees at 7 bases. Germline V gene lookup returns CDR1 DFQATT and CDR2 SNEGSKA (reference sequence). J was trimmed by 4 bases and V by 0 bases; bases with no gene match: 12. The CDR3 contains 16 residues. The CDR3 DNA reads TGCAGTGCTAGAGATCCCTTTGGGGAGGGCTTATACGAGCAGTACTTC. Protein sequence: CSARDPFGEGLYEQYF.

This clonotype has ten or more counts. The CDR3 region is CASTPGGGGAEIQYF. The CDR3 DNA reads as TGTGCCAGCACCCCTGGGGGCGGGGGGGCAGAGATACAGTATTTT. The gene calls are TRBV7-2 and TRBJ2-3, with 9 bases matching TRBD2. The germline V gene encodes CDR1 SGHTA and CDR2 FQGNSA. V lost 7 bases and J lost 12; bases outside the gene matches: 17. The CDR3 contains 15 residues.

This clonotype was found many times. The rearrangement uses TRBV29-1 and TRBJ2-1, with D possibly matching TRBD1 (6 bases). The ends were cut back, 6 bases at V and 1 base at J, with 25 bases in the middle. The germline V gene has CDR1 SQVTM and CDR2 ANQGSEA. The CDR3 is 18 residues long. CDR3 nucleotide sequence: TGCAGCGTACCGCCCCATACAGGGCGGATGGCTTCCTACAATGAGCAGTTCTTC. Translated, it gives CSVPPHTGRMASYNEQFF.

This clonotype was seen ten or more times. The chain has TRBV15 and TRBJ2-7, with no clear D. V gave up 1 base and J gave up 1 base, with 8 bases separating them. The CDR3 contains 14 residues. Germline lookup yields CDR1 LNHNV and CDR2 YYDKDF (reference sequence). CDR3 bases: TGTGCCACCAGCAGAGCACGGGTGTCCTACGAGCAGTACTTC. It is translated as CATSRARVSYEQYF.

This clonotype was seen many times. CDR3 region: CASSLQVELDTQYF. The CDR3 DNA follows: TGCGCCAGCAGCTTGCAGGTCGAATTGGATACGCAGTATTTT. This chain joins TRBV5-1 and TRBJ2-3; D uncertain. The length of the CDR3 is 14 residues. Trimming cost V 1 base and J 6 bases, with 12 bases left between them. Germline V gene lookup returns CDR1 SGHRS and CDR2 YFSETQ.

Ten or more counts support this clonotype. The chain carries TRBV20-1 and TRBJ1-2, with no clear D. Germline V gene data show CDR1 as DFQATT and CDR2 as SNEGSKA (reference sequence). This CDR3 region has 13 residues. V gave up 8 bases and J gave up 0 bases, with 13 bases separating them. The CDR3 sequence is CSTLGSSNYGYTF. CDR3 DNA sequence: TGCAGTACCTTGGGTAGTTCTAACTATGGCTACACCTTC.

Judged by abundance, this clonotype is medium-sized (0.01 to 0.1%). The CDR3 here is CSGVLAGGPVGVYNEQFF. As DNA, the CDR3 is TGCAGTGGAGTACTAGCGGGGGGACCGGTTGGGGTTTACAATGAGCAGTTCTTC. The V and J genes are TRBV20-1 and TRBJ2-1; 12 bases agree with TRBD2. Trimming cost V 7 bases and J 4 bases; bases outside gene matches: 17. The CDR3 has 18 residues. The germline CDR1 and CDR2 sequences are DFQATT and SNEGSKA (reference sequence).

This rearrangement joins TRBV18 to TRBJ2-1, with 8 nucleotides matching TRBD2. Germline trimming cut 5 bases from V and 5 bases from J; bases unmatched to any gene: 11. Germline loops: CDR1 KGHSH, CDR2 LQKENI. The CDR3 is 16 amino acids. The DNA of the CDR3 is TGTGCCAGCTCAAGACTAGCGAGGGGGACCAACAATGAGCAGTTCTTC. Its translation is CASSRLARGTNNEQFF.

The chain combines TRBV7-2 with TRBJ2-7; D remains unclear. The germline CDR1 and CDR2 sequences are SGHTA and FQGNSA. Deletions cut 4 bases from V and 2 bases from J, with 12 bases between. The CDR3 runs to 14 residues. CDR3 region: CASSYSALPYEQYF. The CDR3 nucleotides are TGTGCCAGCAGCTACTCAGCCCTACCCTACGAGCAGTACTTC.

This clonotype was detected many times. CDR3 region: CSARGQHFAKNIQYF. DNA of the CDR3: TGCAGTGCTAGGGGGCAACACTTCGCCAAAAACATTCAGTACTTC. This rearrangement joins TRBV20-1 to TRBJ2-4; D is possibly TRBD1 (5 bases). The CDR3 runs 15 residues. The germline CDR1 and CDR2 sequences are DFQATT and SNEGSKA (reference sequence). Between the trimmed V and J ends, which lost 3 bases and 1 base, there was a span of 13 bases.

Turning to this clonotype: Because the CDR3's place on the DNA is in doubt, the DNA is left out and the CDR3 is given as listed by TCRdb. The chain links TRBV5-1 to TRBJ2-2; the DNA was not used to check the table's D call, TRBD1. The CDR3 totals 22 residues, both ends included. The V gene's germline CDR1 is SGHRS and CDR2 YFSETQ. CDR3 region: CASSLGQGGEQYFGPGTRELFF.

This clonotype has a handful of counts. This may be a read error, as it is one base from a much larger clone. The genes are TRBV20-1 and TRBJ2-7, with D hard to call. This CDR3 spans 16 amino acids. Germline CDR1 and CDR2: DFQATT and SNEGSKA (reference sequence). The germline V and J ends were trimmed by 4 bases and 0 bases, with 19 bases remaining between them. CDR3: CSANKRSHKNSYEQYF. DNA of the CDR3: TGCAGTGCTAACAAACGATCTCATAAAAACTCCTACGAGCAGTACTTC.

This clonotype was observed at least ten times. This chain joins TRBV30 and TRBJ2-7; the match to TRBD2 covers 11 bases. CDR1 and CDR2 from the germline V gene are GTSNPN and SVGIG (reference sequence). CDR3 size: 14 residues. The V segment lost 3 bases and the J segment 4 bases; nucleotides outside the gene matches: 5. The CDR3, as DNA: TGTGCCTGGAGGGGTACTAGCGGGGGTTACGAGCAGTACTTC. Its translation: CAWRGTSGGYEQYF.

This clonotype occurred many times. The V call is TRBV20-1, the J call TRBJ2-1; D might be TRBD1 or TRBD2, each matching 5 bases. CDR3 length equals 15 residues. CDR1 and CDR2 (germline): DFQATT, SNEGSKA (reference sequence). V was trimmed by 3 bases and J by 6 bases, leaving 18 bases between them. The CDR3 reads CSARTNLPGGNEQFF. The CDR3 coding sequence is TGCAGTGCTAGGACGAACCTCCCTGGGGGCAATGAGCAGTTCTTC.